These 5 T cell receptor beta chains share one sample of origin, sequenced in a study of PD-L1 blockade in urothelial cancer. The method was immunoSEQ multiplex PCR; TCRdb's version includes in-frame clones alone and lacks a portion of them. The sample yields 30,000 to 40,000 clones, approximately 34% seen once. The starting material was tumor tissue, obtained before atezolizumab (anti-PD-L1) treatment. The source of these receptors is a man aged 60 to 75 with urothelial cancer.

This clone has more than one count but fewer than ten. This sequence joins TRBV5-1 and TRBJ2-5, with D tentatively TRBD2 (5 bases). The V gene lost 0 bases and the J gene lost 0 bases, with 9 bases spanning the gap. The CDR3 is 15 amino acids. CDR1 SGHRS and CDR2 YFSETQ come from the germline V gene. This CDR3 is CASSLAGEYQETQYF. CDR3 nucleotides: TGCGCCAGCAGCTTGGCCGGGGAGTACCAAGAGACCCAGTACTTC.

The V call is TRBV29-1, the J call TRBJ1-5; D is uncertain. V shed 4 bases and J shed 0 bases, with 10 bases lying between them. CDR3 size: 14 residues. In germline, CDR1 is SQVTM, CDR2 ANQGSEA. The DNA of the CDR3 is TGCAGCGTTGCGGCAGCAGATAGCAATCAGCCCCAGCATTTT. Amino acids: CSVAAADSNQPQHF.

This clone came up a few times. This chain joins TRBV6-8 and TRBJ1-2, with 7 nucleotides matching TRBD1. J lost 8 bases, V lost 8 bases, and 14 bases had no gene match. This CDR3 comprises 14 residues. Looked up from germline, CDR1 is MNHGY and CDR2 is SAAAGT. CDR3 bases: TGTGCCAGCGTCCTCGCCTCGGACAGGAGGGGCTACACCTTC. The encoded protein is CASVLASDRRGYTF.

This clone was seen at least ten times. CDR3 sequence (DNA): TGTGCCAGCAGACTAGCGGGAGTGGTGTCCGGGGAGCTGTTTTTT. Amino acids: CASRLAGVVSGELFF. The chain uses TRBV6-8 and TRBJ2-2; 11 bases fit TRBD2. This CDR3 has 15 residues. Germline V CDR1 and CDR2: MNHGY, SAAAGT. V lost 6 bases, J lost 6 bases, and 6 bases stayed unmatched.

This clone showed up many times. The rearrangement uses TRBV6-8 and TRBJ1-1; possible D gene TRBD1, 5 bases. V was clipped by 5 bases and J by 4 bases, with 8 bases between them. The CDR3 length is 12 residues. CDR1 is MNHGY, CDR2 SAAAGT, per germline. The CDR3 nucleotides read TGTGCCAGCAGTACGGGGGTCACTGAAGCTTTCTTT. Its protein is CASSTGVTEAFF.